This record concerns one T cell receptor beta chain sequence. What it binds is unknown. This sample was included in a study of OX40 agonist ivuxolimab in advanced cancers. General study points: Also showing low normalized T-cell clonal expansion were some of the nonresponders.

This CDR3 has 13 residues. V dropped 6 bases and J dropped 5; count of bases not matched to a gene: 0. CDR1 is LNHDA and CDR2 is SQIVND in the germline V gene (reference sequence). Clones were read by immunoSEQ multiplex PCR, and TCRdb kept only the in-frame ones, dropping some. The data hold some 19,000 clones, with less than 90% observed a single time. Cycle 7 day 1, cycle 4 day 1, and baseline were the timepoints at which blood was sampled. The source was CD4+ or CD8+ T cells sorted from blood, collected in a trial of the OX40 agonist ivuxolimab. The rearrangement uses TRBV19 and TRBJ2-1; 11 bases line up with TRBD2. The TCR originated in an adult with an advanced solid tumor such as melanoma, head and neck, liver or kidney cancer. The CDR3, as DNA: TGTGCCAGTAGGACTAGCGGGAACAATGAGCAGTTCTTC. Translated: CASRTSGNNEQFF. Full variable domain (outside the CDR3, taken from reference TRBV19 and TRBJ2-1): DGGITQSPKYLFRKEGQNVTLSCEQNLNHDAMYWYRQDPGQGLRLIYYSQIVNDFQKGDIAEGYSVSREKKESFPLTVTSAQKNPTAFYLCASRTSGNNEQFFGPGTRLTVL.